This entry lists 9 T cell receptor beta chains sequenced from one sample in a study of regulatory T cells in long-lasting Graves disease. CDR3 regions were amplified by Arm-PCR using iRepertoire HTBI primers to build TCR beta libraries. In TCRdb, the multiplex PCR reads were re-called with MiXCR into one record per CDR3 protein. The sample includes under 450,000 distinct CDR3 sequences, roughly 24% of them seen just once. Stated time point: persistent/refractory GD, antithyroid drugs over 5 years with positive TRAb. The TCR library was made from RNA extracted from PBMCs. This sample comprised peripheral blood mononuclear cells (PBMCs), obtained when the disease was refractory, from a patient treated with antithyroid drugs. The source is a woman in her thirties or forties with Graves disease.

This clonotype showed up many times. The rearrangement links TRBV2 to TRBJ2-7; D is possibly TRBD1 (6 bases). CDR1 and CDR2 (germline): SNHLY, FYNNEI. The ends were cut back, 7 bases at V and 2 bases at J, with 12 bases in the middle. The CDR3 is 13 residues long. The CDR3, as DNA: TGTGCCAGCAAGGGGGAAACACCCTACGAGCAGTACTTC. It translates to CASKGETPYEQYF.

This clonotype was observed at least ten times. The chain has TRBV7-9 and TRBJ2-7; D call uncertain. Germline V gene lookup returns CDR1 SEHNR and CDR2 FQNEAQ (reference sequence). V lost 5 bases and J 3 bases, leaving 8 bases between the germline ends. The CDR3 sequence is 12 residues long. In DNA, the CDR3 is TGTGCCAGCAGCAAGACAAGCTACGAGCAGTACTTC. Protein: CASSKTSYEQYF.

This rearrangement joins TRBV4-2 to TRBJ1-4; 9 nucleotides match TRBD1. Trimming took 4 bases from V and 7 from J; bases not matched to a gene: 7. CDR1 and CDR2 (germline): LGHNA, YNFKEQ. The length of the CDR3 is 15 residues. CDR3 coding DNA: TGTGCCAGCAGCCCCCTGACAGGGGGACGTGAAAAACTGTTTTTT. Translation gives CASSPLTGGREKLFF.

In this sample, this clonotype turned up many times. The chain combines TRBV3-1 with TRBJ2-7; D uncertain. The CDR3 extends over 13 amino acids. Germline V CDR1 and CDR2: LGHDT, YNNKEL (reference sequence). V gave up 1 base and J gave up 3 bases, with 7 bases separating them. CDR3 in amino acids: CASSQGGYYEQYF. The CDR3 coding sequence is TGTGCCAGCAGCCAAGGAGGTTACTACGAGCAGTACTTC.

Ten or more counts support this clonotype. The rearrangement uses TRBV29-1 and TRBJ1-1; D gene uncertain. V lost 7 bases, J lost 1 base, and 10 bases lay in between. CDR1 and CDR2 (germline): SQVTM, ANQGSEA. CDR3 length: 12 residues. CDR3: CSGERANTEAFF. The CDR3 DNA follows: TGCAGCGGAGAGAGAGCGAACACTGAAGCTTTCTTT.

The rearrangement joins TRBV28 to TRBJ1-2, with D possibly being TRBD1 (5 bases). The germline CDR1 and CDR2 sequences are MDHEN and SYDVKM. With 4 bases removed from V and 12 bases from J, the gap between germline ends came to 27 bases. This CDR3 is 16 amino acids long. The CDR3 loop reads CASSSVGTASARGHTF. Here the CDR3 DNA reads TGTGCCAGCAGTTCCGTTGGGACCGCGAGCGCGCGAGGCCACACCTTC.

In this sample, this clonotype turned up a few times. DNA for the CDR3: TGCAGCGTTTTACCGGGACAGGGGATTTACGAGCAGTACTTC. Translation: CSVLPGQGIYEQYF. The V gene is TRBV29-1, the J gene TRBJ2-7, with TRBD1 identical over 10 bases. The CDR3 runs 14 residues. Trimming removed 5 bases from V and 4 bases from J; junction bases left unmatched: 8. Germline CDR1 is SQVTM and CDR2 is ANQGSEA.

About this clonotype itself: Possible read error: a much larger clone is one base away. The chain is built from TRBV27 and TRBJ2-5; D is perhaps TRBD1 (6 bases). CDR3 length: 16 amino acids. In germline, CDR1 is MNHEY, CDR2 SMNVEV (reference sequence). CDR3 coding DNA: TGTGCCTGCAGTTCTGGACAGCCACTGTACCAAGAGACCCAGTACTTC. As protein: CACSSGQPLYQETQYF.

There are a few counts of this clonotype. The gene calls are TRBV19 and TRBJ2-7, with D tentatively TRBD1 or TRBD2 (6 bases each). Germline assignment: CDR1 LNHDA and CDR2 SQIVND (reference sequence). The ends were cut back, 3 bases at V and 0 bases at J, with 12 bases in the middle. CDR3 length: 15 residues. The CDR3 loop is CASSITGADSYEQYF. The CDR3 DNA sequence: TGTGCCAGTAGTATTACGGGGGCAGACTCCTACGAGCAGTACTTC.